Shown below are 21 T cell receptor beta chains from a single sample sequenced in a study of blood T cell repertoires in COVID-19. The method was immunoSEQ multiplex PCR; TCRdb's version includes in-frame clones alone and lacks a portion of them. Among 350,000 to 450,000 clones listed, 85% were seen once. Sequencing input: peripheral blood. The origin of the receptors is a woman under 30 with acute or convalescent COVID-19.

V and J are TRBV30 and TRBJ1-4, with 9 bases matching TRBD1. V lost 1 base to trimming and J lost 7 bases; unmatched junction nucleotides: 7. CDR3 size: 15 residues. Germline loops: CDR1 GTSNPN, CDR2 SVGIG (reference sequence). CDR3 sequence: CAWSAPTGGGEKLFF. CDR3 nucleotides: TGTGCCTGGAGTGCGCCGACAGGGGGAGGTGAAAAACTGTTTTTT.

V gene TRBV19 combines with J gene TRBJ1-5; D is uncertain. CDR3 length: 14 residues. Trimming left V 4 bases short and J 9 bases short, with 16 bases between. Looked up from germline, CDR1 is LNHDA and CDR2 is SQIVND (reference sequence). The CDR3: CASSKRTFAWPQHF. In nucleotides, the CDR3 is TGTGCCAGTAGTAAGAGGACTTTCGCTTGGCCCCAGCATTTT.

The rearrangement links TRBV4-1 to TRBJ1-1; D possibly corresponds to TRBD1 (6 bases). V dropped 1 base and J dropped 7 bases, with 10 bases sitting between them. This CDR3 region has 13 residues. Germline CDR1 is MGHRA and CDR2 is YSYEKL. CDR3 sequence reads: CASSQGQALEAFF. CDR3 nucleotide sequence: TGCGCCAGCAGCCAAGGACAGGCCCTTGAAGCTTTCTTT.

This chain connects TRBV28 to TRBJ2-7; D ambiguous. This CDR3 region has 15 residues. Germline assignment: CDR1 MDHEN and CDR2 SYDVKM. The ends were cut back, 2 bases at V and 0 bases at J, with 11 bases in the middle. DNA for the CDR3: TGTGCCAGCAGTTTAGCGGATATGTCCTCCTACGAGCAGTACTTC. This gives the protein CASSLADMSSYEQYF.

The chain joins TRBV18 to TRBJ1-5, with 7 positions matching TRBD1. Losses at the gene ends were 3 bases for V and 3 bases for J; bases not matched to a gene: 5. The CDR3 is 15 residues long. CDR1 and CDR2 from the germline V gene are KGHSH and LQKENI. CDR3 nucleotide sequence: TGTGCCAGCTCACCTCCGGGACAGTTCAATCAGCCCCAGCATTTT. It translates to CASSPPGQFNQPQHF.

The chain links TRBV5-6 to TRBJ1-3; weak D call: TRBD1 (6 bases). CDR1 SGHDT and CDR2 YYEEEE come from the germline V gene. There are 14 residues in the CDR3. V lost 6 bases to trimming and J lost 3 bases, with 13 bases between them. The CDR3 bases are TGTGCCAGCAACAGGGTTCAAGGTGGAAACACCATATATTTT. This sequence encodes CASNRVQGGNTIYF.

The CDR3 loop reads CASSIGGQLTGQPQHF. In nucleotides, the CDR3 is TGTGCCAGTAGTATAGGGGGACAGCTAACGGGTCAGCCCCAGCATTTT. This chain links TRBV19 with TRBJ1-5, with TRBD1 matching over 7 bases. CDR3 size: 16 residues. The germline gives CDR1 LNHDA, CDR2 SQIVND (reference sequence). V was pared by 1 base and J by 6 bases, with 9 bases of the junction left unmatched.

This sequence joins TRBV2 and TRBJ1-1; D is possibly TRBD1 (6 bases). Deletions cut 6 bases from V and 6 bases from J, with 11 bases between. The CDR3 is 12 residues long. CDR1 and CDR2 from the germline V gene are SNHLY and FYNNEI. This chain's CDR3 is CASSAGQPEAFF. In DNA, the CDR3 is TGTGCCAGCAGCGCAGGACAGCCTGAAGCTTTCTTT.

This clone occurred a few times. This chain links TRBV5-8 with TRBJ2-6; D might be TRBD1 (8 bases). CDR3 length equals 17 residues. In germline, CDR1 is SGHTS, CDR2 YDEGEE. V was shortened by 1 base and J by 0 bases, with 11 bases between the two germline ends. CDR3 residues: CASSLTGGGSGANVLTF. Written as DNA, the CDR3 is TGTGCCAGCAGCTTGACAGGGGGGGGCTCTGGGGCCAACGTCCTGACTTTC.

The J gene is TRBJ2-4, the V gene TRBV24-1; maybe TRBD2 (6 bases). Germline values: CDR1 KGHDR, CDR2 SFDVKD. The CDR3 has 13 residues. V lost 9 bases and J 8 bases, leaving 16 bases between the germline ends. CDR3 nucleotides: TGTGCCACCCGAGGAGGGTTATTTGACATTCAGTACTTC. As protein: CATRGGLFDIQYF.

This chain's CDR3 is CASSPWRGWSYEQYF. Written as DNA, the CDR3 is TGTGCCAGCTCACCATGGAGGGGTTGGTCCTACGAGCAGTACTTC. The chain joins TRBV18 to TRBJ2-7, with a possible D match to TRBD2 (6 bases). Germline lookup yields CDR1 KGHSH and CDR2 LQKENI. V gave up 2 bases and J gave up 1 base, with 12 bases separating them. The CDR3 length is 15 residues.

This chain uses TRBV29-1 with TRBJ2-1; D is possibly TRBD1 (6 bases). V lost 6 bases and J lost 0, with 6 bases in between. Germline assignment: CDR1 SQVTM and CDR2 ANQGSEA. The CDR3 consists of 12 residues. In DNA form, the CDR3 reads TGCAGCGTACAGGGCTCCTACAATGAGCAGTTCTTC. Its translation: CSVQGSYNEQFF.

This chain uses TRBV7-6 with TRBJ1-6, with no clear D. This CDR3 has 16 amino acids. Germline V gene sequence: CDR1 SGHVS, CDR2 FNYEAQ. The ends were cut back, 1 base at V and 6 bases at J, with 13 bases in the middle. The CDR3 DNA is TGTGCCAGCAGCTTAGACCAACTAGGGAGTAATTCACCCCTCCACTTT. Protein product: CASSLDQLGSNSPLHF.

The rearrangement joins TRBV19 to TRBJ1-5, with a weak D call TRBD1 (6 bases). V lost 6 bases and J 0 bases, leaving 15 bases between the germline ends. Germline CDR1 LNHDA, CDR2 SQIVND (reference sequence). The CDR3 loop spans 16 amino acids. The chain's CDR3 is CASRPVPTGSNQPQHF. The CDR3 region has the DNA TGTGCCAGTAGACCCGTCCCGACAGGTAGCAATCAGCCCCAGCATTTT.

The chain has TRBV5-5 and TRBJ1-4, with D hard to call. CDR3 length: 13 amino acids. Germline CDR1 is SGHKS and CDR2 is YYEKEE (reference sequence). The ends were cut back, 2 bases at V and 8 bases at J, with 10 bases in the middle. CDR3 DNA sequence: TGTGCCAGCAGCTTTGAAGTGAGAGAAAAACTGTTTTTT. It translates to CASSFEVREKLFF.

J is TRBJ1-2 and V is TRBV6-5, with 7 bases fitting TRBD1. Losses at the gene ends were 5 bases for V and 4 bases for J; bases not matched to a gene: 4. The CDR3 length is 13 residues. Germline-derived CDR1 and CDR2 are MNHEY and SVGAGI. CDR3 loop: CASSQQGLYGYTF. The CDR3 DNA follows: TGTGCCAGCAGTCAACAGGGGCTCTATGGCTACACCTTC.

The sample holds many counts of this clone. V and J are TRBV7-3 and TRBJ2-1; TRBD1 matches at 8 bases. This CDR3 is 15 amino acids long. CDR1 and CDR2 (germline): SGHTA, FQGTGA. With V trimmed by 4 bases and J by 6 bases, 8 bases remained unmatched. The CDR3 DNA follows: TGTGCCAGCAGCTCTACCAGGGGGCAGGGCAATGAGCAGTTCTTC. This codes for CASSSTRGQGNEQFF.

V usage is TRBV4-1 and J usage is TRBJ2-2; D perhaps matches TRBD1 (5 bases). The V end lost 1 base, the J end lost 4 bases, and 16 bases lay between the germline ends. Germline CDR1 MGHRA, CDR2 YSYEKL. The CDR3 has 17 residues. DNA of the CDR3: TGCGCCAGCAGCCAAGGGAGAGATGTAGACAGCACCGGGGAGCTGTTTTTT. As protein: CASSQGRDVDSTGELFF.

V usage is TRBV3-1 (or the pseudogene TRBV3-2) and J usage is TRBJ2-5; TRBD2 matches at 8 bases. CDR3 size: 15 residues. V dropped 3 bases and J dropped 5; count of bases not matched to a gene: 8. Looked up from germline, CDR1 is LGHDT and CDR2 is YNNKEL (reference sequence). The CDR3: CASSQTRTSTETQYF. The CDR3 nucleotides read TGTGCCAGCAGCCAGACCAGGACTAGCACGGAGACCCAGTACTTC.

The table lists this clone with a count of one. The rearrangement joins TRBV28 to TRBJ1-1, with 8 positions matching TRBD1. The CDR3 is made up of 14 amino acids. The J segment lost 7 bases and the V segment lost 6 bases, leaving 10 bases of the junction unmatched. CDR1 and CDR2 (germline): MDHEN, SYDVKM. This chain's CDR3 is CASRKTGEIGEAFF. CDR3 in DNA: TGTGCCAGCAGGAAGACAGGGGAGATTGGTGAAGCTTTCTTT.

The chain couples TRBV6-5 to TRBJ1-1; TRBD1 agrees at 8 bases. The germline V gene encodes CDR1 MNHEY and CDR2 SVGAGI. There are 13 residues in the CDR3. The ends lost 4 bases at V and 7 bases at J; junction bases unmatched: 5. The CDR3 bases are TGTGCCAGCAGTTTACAGGGGGGCCTTGAAGCTTTCTTT. The encoded protein is CASSLQGGLEAFF.